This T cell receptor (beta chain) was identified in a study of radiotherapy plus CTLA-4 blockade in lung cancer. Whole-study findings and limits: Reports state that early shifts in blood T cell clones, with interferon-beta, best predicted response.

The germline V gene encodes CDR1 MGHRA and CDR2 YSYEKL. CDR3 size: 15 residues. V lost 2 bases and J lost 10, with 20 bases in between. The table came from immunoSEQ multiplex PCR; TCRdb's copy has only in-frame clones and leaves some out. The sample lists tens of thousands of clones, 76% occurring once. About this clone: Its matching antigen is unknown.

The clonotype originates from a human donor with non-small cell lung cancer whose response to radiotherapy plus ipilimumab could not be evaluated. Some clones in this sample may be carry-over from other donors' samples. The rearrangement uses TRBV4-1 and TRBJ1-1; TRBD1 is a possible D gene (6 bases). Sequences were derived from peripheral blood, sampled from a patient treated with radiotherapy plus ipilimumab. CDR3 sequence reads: CASSQTPRGESRAFF. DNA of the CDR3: TGCGCCAGCAGCCAAACTCCCAGGGGCGAGAGCAGAGCTTTCTTT.